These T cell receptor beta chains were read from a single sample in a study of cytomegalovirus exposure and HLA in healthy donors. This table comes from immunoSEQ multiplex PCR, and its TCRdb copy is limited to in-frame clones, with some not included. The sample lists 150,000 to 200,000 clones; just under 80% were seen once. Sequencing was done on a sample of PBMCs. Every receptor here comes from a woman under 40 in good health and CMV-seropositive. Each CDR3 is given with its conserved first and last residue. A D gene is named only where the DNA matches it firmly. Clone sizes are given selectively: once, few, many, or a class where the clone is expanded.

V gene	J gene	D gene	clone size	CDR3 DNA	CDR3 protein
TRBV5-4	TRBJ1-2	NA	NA	TGTGCCAGCAGCTCAGTAGACAGGAACTATGGCTACACCTTC	CASSSVDRNYGYTF
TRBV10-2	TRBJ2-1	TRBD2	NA	TGCGCCAGCAGCCGGGTCCCGGGACTAACCCAATACAATGAGCAGTTCTTC	CASSRVPGLTQYNEQFF
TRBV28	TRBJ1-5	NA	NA	TGTGCCAGCAGTTTGTCGGCAGGGATGGGCAATCAGCCCCAGCATTTT	CASSLSAGMGNQPQHF
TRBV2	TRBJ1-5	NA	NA	TGTGCCAGCACGCCTCGGGGGGGTAGCAATCAGCCCCAGCATTTT	CASTPRGGSNQPQHF
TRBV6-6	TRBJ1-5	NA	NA	TGTGCCAGCAGTTATTCAGGGGAGCCCCAGCATTTT	CASSYSGEPQHF
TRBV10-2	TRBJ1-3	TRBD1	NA	TGCGCCAGCAGGGACAGGGGGAACACCATATATTTT	CASRDRGNTIYF
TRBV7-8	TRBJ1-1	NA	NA	TGTGCCAGCAGCTTAGGCGGTGAAGCTTTCTTT	CASSLGGEAFF
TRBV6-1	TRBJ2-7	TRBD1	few	TGTGCCAGCAGTGAGGGGGACAGGGTCCACGAGCAGTACTTC	CASSEGDRVHEQYF
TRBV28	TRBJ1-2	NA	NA	TGTGCCAGCAGTCCCGCCCGACAGAGAAGCGAAGGCTACACCTTC	CASSPARQRSEGYTF
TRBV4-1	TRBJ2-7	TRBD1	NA	TGCGCCAGCAGCCTAGCCCAGGGGGCCCCACGGGGCTTCGAGCAGTACTTC	CASSLAQGAPRGFEQYF
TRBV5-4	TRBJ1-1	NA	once	TGTGCCAGCAGCCCCGGGAGCGAGTACACTGAAGCTTTCTTT	CASSPGSEYTEAFF